The T cell receptor beta chain under discussion was sequenced for a study of molecular identifiers for immune sequencing clone quantification. Study-level results: Clones that had above 20 RNA copies took up over 98% of effector molecules but under 1% in naive cells.

Libraries of bulk TCR were made by previously described methods (with listed TCR primers). TCRdb re-called the PCR reads through MiXCR, storing one row per CDR3 protein. This table has under 350,000 distinct CDR3 sequences, roughly a quarter appearing once. V lost 8 bases and J 5 bases, leaving 15 bases between the germline ends. Germline CDR1 and CDR2: WSHSY and SAAADI. The length of the CDR3 is 13 residues. RNA fractions of 10%, 30% or 50% and about 19,000 to 1,100,000 sorted cells were the source of naive CD8 libraries. Sorting captured naive CD8 T cells as CD8+CD4-CCR7+CD45RA+. This clonotype was counted only a few times. Its target is unknown.

The V and J genes are TRBV10-2 and TRBJ2-5; D unclear. This TCR came from a human donor in good health. Some libraries in this study had Jurkat cell RNA spiked in. The sequencing sample was made of naive CD8+ T cells from blood, with Jurkat cell RNA spiked in. Described subset: FACS-sorted CD8+CD4-CCR7+CD45RA+ naive T cells. CDR3 region: CASRQLSLETQYF. In nucleotides, the CDR3 is TGCGCCAGCCGCCAATTGAGTCTGGAGACCCAGTACTTC.